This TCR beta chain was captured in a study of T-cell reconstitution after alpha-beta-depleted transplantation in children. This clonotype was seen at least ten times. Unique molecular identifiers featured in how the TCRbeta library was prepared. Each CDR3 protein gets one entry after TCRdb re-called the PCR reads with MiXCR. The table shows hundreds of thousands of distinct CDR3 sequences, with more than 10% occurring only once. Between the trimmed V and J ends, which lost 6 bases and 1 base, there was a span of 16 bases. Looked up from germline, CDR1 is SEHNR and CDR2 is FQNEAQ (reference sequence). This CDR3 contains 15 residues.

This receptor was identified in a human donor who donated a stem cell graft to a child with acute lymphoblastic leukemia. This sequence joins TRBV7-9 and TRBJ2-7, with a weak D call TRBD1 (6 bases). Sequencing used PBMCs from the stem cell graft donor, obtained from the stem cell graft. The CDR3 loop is CASSSEDRSSYEQYF. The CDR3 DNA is TGTGCCAGCAGTTCGGAAGACAGGAGTTCCTACGAGCAGTACTTC. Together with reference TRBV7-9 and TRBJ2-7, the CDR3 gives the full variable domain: DTGVSQNPRHKITKRGQNVTFRCDPISEHNRLYWYRQTLGQGPEFLTYFQNEAQLEKSRLLSDRFSAERPKGSFSTLEIQRTEQGDSAMYLCASSSEDRSSYEQYFGPGTRLTVT.